These T cell receptor beta chains were read from a single sample in a study of response to subunit inactivated influenza vaccine. TCRdb analysed the RT-PCR reads with MiXCR anew, one entry per CDR3 protein. The data hold about 300,000 distinct CDR3 sequences, with approximately 21% observed a single time. Sequenced material: PBMCs from blood, taken approximately 20 months after vaccination. Receptors were obtained from a man aged 45 to 70 who received an inactivated influenza vaccine. Both conserved end residues are part of each CDR3. Each record gives: CDR3 length, J gene, D gene, V gene, clone size, CDR3 protein, CDR3 DNA. D genes are given only for firm matches. Clone size is shown for a subset of rows, as once, few, many or a class of expanded clone.

>15|TRBJ2-3|-|TRBV7-2|-
CASSFMGTRTDTQYF
TGTGCCAGCAGCTTTATGGGCACCCGCACAGATACGCAGTATTTT
>13|TRBJ1-1|-|TRBV29-1|-
CSVVSSVNTEAFF
TGCAGCGTTGTGTCGAGCGTGAACACTGAAGCTTTCTTT
>16|TRBJ1-2|TRBD1|TRBV20-1|-
CSAVGTVENTNYGYTF
TGCAGTGCTGTGGGGACAGTAGAAAATACTAACTATGGCTACACCTTC
>12|TRBJ2-3|-|TRBV6-5|-
CASSLNRVTQYF
TGTGCCAGCAGTTTAAACAGGGTAACGCAGTATTTT
>12|TRBJ1-2|-|TRBV30|few
CASVELGGGYTF
TGTGCCTCGGTGGAGCTCGGGGGAGGCTACACCTTC
>14|TRBJ2-5|-|TRBV20-1|-
CSASQFEGQETQYF
TGCAGTGCAAGTCAGTTTGAGGGACAAGAGACCCAGTACTTC
>17|TRBJ2-1|TRBD2|TRBV12-3/TRBV12-4|-
CAISTSGGPGSYNEQFF
TGTGCCATCTCGACTAGCGGGGGCCCTGGCTCCTACAATGAGCAGTTCTTC
>15|TRBJ1-1|-|TRBV7-9|-
CASSSLGGLRTEAFF
TGTGCCAGCAGCTCCCTTGGGGGGCTCAGAACTGAAGCTTTCTTT
>14|TRBJ1-5|TRBD1|TRBV20-1|-
CSLHRGNSNQPQHF
TGCAGTCTTCACAGGGGAAATAGCAATCAGCCCCAGCATTTT
>14|TRBJ2-5|-|TRBV7-9|few
CASSWSSYQETQYF
TGTGCCAGCAGCTGGTCGTCGTACCAAGAGACCCAGTACTTC
>14|TRBJ1-2|-|TRBV5-1|-
CASSDGHLNYGYTF
TGCGCCAGCAGCGACGGACACCTAAACTATGGCTACACCTTC